The T cell receptor beta chain under discussion was sequenced for a study of T cell responses to AZD1222 COVID-19 vaccine. Study-wide findings and caveats: Clonal diversity may have been underestimated, and the donors were mostly white British, with more females than males.

Regarding this clone: Its antigen is not known.

Trimming took 3 bases from V and 0 from J; bases not matched to a gene: 13. Per the germline V gene, CDR1 is DFQATT and CDR2 is SNEGSKA (reference sequence). CDR3 length: 18 residues. Libraries were prepared by immunoSEQ multiplex PCR; TCRdb keeps only in-frame clonotypes and omits some of them. The data show about 150,000 clones, over 75% seen once. This clonotype was sampled from an adult in good health. Here the sequenced sample was peripheral blood, taken on day 0 of AZD1222 vaccination. This chain links TRBV20-1 with TRBJ2-1; TRBD2 matches at 8 bases. CDR3 sequence: CSASLPPGRGSSYNEQFF. The CDR3 bases are TGCAGTGCTAGTCTTCCCCCCGGGAGGGGGAGCTCCTACAATGAGCAGTTCTTC.